This TCR beta chain was sequenced in a study of PD-1 blockade in mismatch repair-deficient tumors. TCRdb's copy holds only in-frame clones and misses some; the assay was immunoSEQ multiplex PCR. The sample has some 130,000 clones; 88% are singletons. This clone was seen only once. All patients were mismatch repair deficient, assessed by either PCR or immunohistochemistry. A few pembrolizumab responders had their TCRs sequenced. The TCR comes from an adult with mismatch repair-deficient cancer. The input for sequencing was peripheral blood, taken approximately 73 weeks after starting pembrolizumab.

CDR3 bases: TGCGCCAGCAGCCAAGCGGGACTAGCTTACGAGCAGTACTTC. Its protein product is CASSQAGLAYEQYF. The chain combines TRBV4-1 with TRBJ2-7; 9 nucleotides line up with TRBD2. The CDR3 length is 14 residues. V lost 1 base to trimming and J lost 4 bases; unmatched junction nucleotides: 2. From germline, CDR1 is MGHRA and CDR2 YSYEKL.